One and the same sample provided the 26 T cell receptor beta chains below, sequenced in a study of a mutant IDH1 vaccine in newly diagnosed glioma. No antigen is known for these receptors. Clones were read by immunoSEQ multiplex PCR, and TCRdb kept only the in-frame ones, dropping some. The sample lists tens of thousands of clones, about 80% occurring once. Time point defined: week 23, last vaccination. Each vaccine dose was 300 ug of mutant IDH1 20-mer peptide, with topical imiquimod. The specimen comprised PBMCs, sampled from a glioma patient whose treatment included an IDH1 peptide vaccine. These receptors all come from a young man with glioma.

V gene TRBV5-1 combines with J gene TRBJ2-6; 7 bases align to TRBD1. This CDR3 has 16 amino acids. The J segment lost 2 bases and the V segment lost 6 bases, leaving 8 bases of the junction unmatched. Germline V lookup: CDR1 SGHRS, CDR2 YFSETQ. The CDR3 loop is CASNHLGGPGANVLTF. In DNA, the CDR3 is TGCGCCAGCAACCACTTAGGGGGCCCTGGGGCCAACGTCCTGACTTTC.

The chain has TRBV27 and TRBJ1-5; the match to TRBD1 covers 10 bases. The germline gives CDR1 MNHEY, CDR2 SMNVEV (reference sequence). J was trimmed by 6 bases and V by 10 bases; bases with no gene match: 6. The CDR3 totals 13 residues. In DNA form, the CDR3 reads TGTGCCAACCCAGGGACAGGGGCTCAGCCCCAGCATTTT. It codes for CANPGTGAQPQHF.

The chain carries TRBV7-2 and TRBJ1-1; 7 bases line up with TRBD1. V trimming: 5 bases; J trimming: 1 base; junction bases outside the gene matches: 13. This CDR3 has 17 amino acids. Looked up from germline, CDR1 is SGHTA and CDR2 is FQGNSA. The DNA of the CDR3 is TGTGCCAGCAGCGGGGGACAGAGAAGATTCTCGAACACTGAAGCTTTCTTT. Its translation is CASSGGQRRFSNTEAFF. The full variable domain, in which reference TRBV7-2 and TRBJ1-1 provide the parts outside the CDR3, is GAGVSQSPSNKVTEKGKDVELRCDPISGHTALYWYRQSLGQGLEFLIYFQGNSAPDKSGLPSDRFSAERTGGSVSTLTIQRTQQEDSAVYLCASSGGQRRFSNTEAFFGQGTRLTVV.

The chain links TRBV6-5 to TRBJ2-5, with unresolved D. CDR3 length: 15 amino acids. V dropped 0 bases and J dropped 2 bases, with 10 bases sitting between them. Germline CDR1 is MNHEY and CDR2 is SVGAGI. Written as DNA, the CDR3 is TGTGCCAGCAGTTACTCGAACAGTCGGCAAGAGACCCAGTACTTC. Translating it yields CASSYSNSRQETQYF.

This clone showed up just once. J is TRBJ2-5 and V is TRBV5-1; 9 nucleotides match TRBD1. Trimming took 2 bases from V and 5 from J; bases not matched to a gene: 4. This CDR3 region has 14 residues. The germline gives CDR1 SGHRS, CDR2 YFSETQ. CDR3 bases: TGCGCCAGCAGCTTTACAGGGGGCCGGGAGACCCAGTACTTC. Translation: CASSFTGGRETQYF.

There are a few counts of this clone. The chain combines TRBV28 with TRBJ2-6, with 10 bases fitting TRBD1. CDR3 length: 15 amino acids. V shed 10 bases, J shed 4 bases, and the junction held 7 bases outside the gene matches. The V gene's germline CDR1 is MDHEN and CDR2 SYDVKM. For the CDR3, the DNA is TGTGCCACGGGGACAGGGGATTTGGGGGCCAACGTCCTGACTTTC. Residues: CATGTGDLGANVLTF.

The chain recombines TRBV30 with TRBJ2-7, with D possibly called TRBD1 or TRBD2 (6 bases each). V was clipped by 2 bases and J by 3 bases, with 11 bases between them. The CDR3 loop spans 13 amino acids. CDR1 and CDR2 from the germline V gene are GTSNPN and SVGIG (reference sequence). The CDR3 is CAWSPGGLYEQYF. CDR3 in DNA: TGTGCCTGGAGTCCCGGGGGCCTCTACGAGCAGTACTTC.

This clone was seen a handful of times. The chain carries TRBV7-3 and TRBJ1-6, with TRBD1 identical over 9 bases. This CDR3 has 18 amino acids. Germline values: CDR1 SGHTA, CDR2 FQGTGA. V shed 5 bases and J 10 bases; nucleotides not matched to a gene: 18. The CDR3 loop is CASSLPFGQGKTISPLHF. CDR3 nucleotides: TGTGCCAGCAGCCTACCATTCGGACAGGGGAAGACGATATCACCCCTCCACTTT.

V usage is TRBV27 and J usage is TRBJ1-2; 8 bases are shared with TRBD1. V was clipped by 5 bases and J by 3 bases; unmatched bases: 8. In germline, CDR1 is MNHEY, CDR2 SMNVEV (reference sequence). This CDR3 has 15 amino acids. CDR3 amino acids: CASSKQGAFDYGYTF. The CDR3 DNA sequence: TGTGCCAGCAGTAAGCAGGGGGCTTTTGACTATGGCTACACCTTC.

V usage is TRBV4-3 and J usage is TRBJ1-4, with 7 bases aligning to TRBD1. Unmatched junction bases numbered 11, after V lost 2 bases and J lost 8 bases. Germline V gene lookup returns CDR1 LGHNA and CDR2 YSLEER. The CDR3 runs 16 residues. For the CDR3, the DNA is TGCGCCAGCAGCCAATTCAGACAGGGTGGCGGGGAAAAACTGTTTTTT. It translates to CASSQFRQGGGEKLFF.

This chain joins TRBV27 and TRBJ2-7, with 10 bases fitting TRBD2. Germline assignment: CDR1 MNHEY and CDR2 SMNVEV (reference sequence). V gave up 0 bases and J gave up 11 bases; unmatched junction bases: 4. The CDR3 has 13 amino acids. CDR3 region: CASSLSPGLAEYF. Here the CDR3 DNA reads TGTGCCAGCAGTTTATCTCCCGGACTAGCGGAGTACTTC.

V gene TRBV19 combines with J gene TRBJ2-1; 8 bases line up with TRBD2. Germline V gene lookup returns CDR1 LNHDA and CDR2 SQIVND (reference sequence). Germline trimming cut 2 bases from V and 6 bases from J; bases unmatched to any gene: 12. The CDR3 spans 17 residues. The CDR3 region is CASSIWASVGRANEQFF. CDR3 nucleotides: TGTGCCAGTAGTATATGGGCGTCGGTCGGGAGGGCCAATGAGCAGTTCTTC.

The J gene is TRBJ2-3, the V gene TRBV6-1; weak D call: TRBD2 (7 bases). This CDR3 region has 17 residues. Trimming pared 2 bases from V and 0 bases from J, leaving 15 bases between. Germline V lookup: CDR1 MNHNS, CDR2 SASEGT. The CDR3 is CASSEWGGPLSTDTQYF. CDR3 coding DNA: TGTGCCAGCAGTGAATGGGGGGGCCCTCTTAGCACAGATACGCAGTATTTT.

The chain combines TRBV11-2 with TRBJ1-2; D is possibly TRBD1 (5 bases). Germline V gene data show CDR1 as SGHAT and CDR2 as FQNNGV. V shed 4 bases and J shed 0 bases, with 12 bases lying between them. The CDR3 is 15 amino acids. CDR3 sequence (DNA): TGTGCCAGCAGCTACTGGGACGGTTCTAACTATGGCTACACCTTC. This codes for CASSYWDGSNYGYTF. Looking up the rest from reference TRBV11-2 and TRBJ1-2 gives the full variable domain: EAGVAQSPRYKIIEKRQSVAFWCNPISGHATLYWYQQILGQGPKLLIQFQNNGVVDDSQLPKDRFSAERLKGVDSTLKIQPAKLEDSAVYLCASSYWDGSNYGYTFGSGTRLTVV.

The chain is built from TRBV5-1 and TRBJ1-1; a weak D match, TRBD1 (5 bases). The germline CDR1 and CDR2 sequences are SGHRS and YFSETQ. V lost 4 bases and J 0 bases, leaving 16 bases between the germline ends. The CDR3 covers 16 residues. CDR3 coding DNA: TGCGCCAGCAGCCCCCGCGCGGGGACGATGAACACTGAAGCTTTCTTT. This gives the protein CASSPRAGTMNTEAFF.

This chain uses TRBV5-1 with TRBJ1-1, with D perhaps TRBD1 (5 bases). Trimming removed 4 bases at V and 1 base at J, with 14 bases between. The CDR3 length is 15 residues. Germline V CDR1 and CDR2: SGHRS, YFSETQ. The CDR3 spells CASSRGTGWNTEAFF. DNA of the CDR3: TGCGCCAGCAGCCGAGGGACTGGATGGAACACTGAAGCTTTCTTT.

The CDR3 region is CASSQRGRTQNTEAFF. CDR3 coding DNA: TGTGCCAGCAGCCAGCGGGGTAGGACACAAAACACTGAAGCTTTCTTT. The chain is built from TRBV7-2 and TRBJ1-1; D is possibly TRBD1 (5 bases). Per the germline V gene, CDR1 is SGHTA and CDR2 is FQGNSA. Trimming shortened V by 5 bases and J by 2 bases, and 18 bases separated the two germline ends. This CDR3 contains 16 residues.

J is TRBJ1-1 and V is TRBV13; D is unclear. The V end was cut by 0 bases, the J end by 4 bases, with 9 bases between. This CDR3 is built from 14 residues. Per germline, CDR1 PRHDT and CDR2 FYEKMQ (reference sequence). The chain's CDR3 is CASSLGLRGTEAFF. CDR3 DNA sequence: TGTGCCAGCAGCTTAGGCCTAAGAGGCACTGAAGCTTTCTTT.

This clone was seen a few times. This chain uses TRBV5-6 with TRBJ1-1, with 8 bases matching TRBD1. The CDR3 length is 17 residues. CDR1 and CDR2 from the germline V gene are SGHDT and YYEEEE. Trimming cost V 1 base and J 1 base; bases outside gene matches: 9. The CDR3 is CASSLYPGGAQNTEAFF. CDR3 nucleotides: TGTGCCAGCAGCTTGTACCCAGGGGGCGCGCAGAACACTGAAGCTTTCTTT. The variable domain in full, completed from reference TRBV5-6 and TRBJ1-1, reads DAGVTQSPTHLIKTRGQQVTLRCSPKSGHDTVSWYQQALGQGPQFIFQYYEEEERQRGNFPDRFSGHQFPNYSSELNVNALLLGDSALYLCASSLYPGGAQNTEAFFGQGTRLTVV.

The chain uses TRBV4-1 and TRBJ2-7, with unresolved D. Germline CDR1 and CDR2: MGHRA and YSYEKL. V lost 0 bases, J lost 1 base, and 16 bases lay in between. The CDR3 sequence is 17 residues long. CDR3 sequence (DNA): TGCGCCAGCAGCCAAGAAATCTCCGGGCTCCCGTCCTACGAGCAGTACTTC. It codes for CASSQEISGLPSYEQYF.

This clone was counted between two and nine times. The chain joins TRBV30 to TRBJ1-5; D perhaps matches TRBD1 (5 bases). CDR3 length equals 13 residues. Germline-derived CDR1 and CDR2 are GTSNPN and SVGIG (reference sequence). The ends were cut back, 5 bases at V and 4 bases at J, with 12 bases in the middle. The chain's CDR3 is CAWGNGGNQPQHF. The DNA of the CDR3 is TGTGCCTGGGGCAACGGGGGGAATCAGCCCCAGCATTTT.

This rearrangement joins TRBV7-6 to TRBJ2-3, with TRBD2 matching over 9 bases. Per germline, CDR1 SGHVS and CDR2 FNYEAQ. Trimming at V came to 1 base and at J to 4 bases, leaving 0 bases not matched to a gene. The CDR3 contains 14 residues. Here the CDR3 reads CASSLGGRADTQYF. The CDR3 DNA follows: TGTGCCAGCAGCTTAGGCGGGAGGGCAGATACGCAGTATTTT.

The chain has TRBV5-4 and TRBJ1-2; the match to TRBD1 covers 9 bases. Germline trimming cut 4 bases from V and 7 bases from J; bases unmatched to any gene: 8. The CDR3 is made up of 14 amino acids. Per germline, CDR1 SGHNT and CDR2 YYREEE (reference sequence). In DNA form, the CDR3 reads TGTGCCAGCAGCCCTGCCGGACAGGGGAGTGGCTACACCTTC. It is translated as CASSPAGQGSGYTF. The complete variable domain, with remaining parts taken from reference TRBV5-4 and TRBJ1-2, reads ETGVTQSPTHLIKTRGQQVTLRCSSQSGHNTVSWYQQALGQGPQFIFQYYREEENGRGNFPPRFSGLQFPNYSSELNVNALELDDSALYLCASSPAGQGSGYTFGSGTRLTVV.

The chain uses TRBV7-9 and TRBJ1-1, with no clear D. The CDR3 loop spans 14 amino acids. Deletions cut 4 bases from V and 6 bases from J, with 15 bases between. CDR1 and CDR2 (germline): SEHNR, FQNEAQ (reference sequence). The CDR3: CASSSHAGIAEAFF. In DNA form, the CDR3 reads TGTGCCAGCAGCTCCCATGCGGGGATCGCTGAAGCTTTCTTT.

The rearrangement links TRBV18 to TRBJ2-7, with D tentatively TRBD1 or TRBD2 (5 bases each). This CDR3 spans 14 amino acids. CDR1 is KGHSH and CDR2 is LQKENI in the germline V gene. V dropped 6 bases and J dropped 2 bases, with 14 bases sitting between them. The CDR3 DNA sequence: TGTGCCAGCTCTCGGGACCGGGGTACCTACGAGCAGTACTTC. Translated, it gives CASSRDRGTYEQYF.

The chain recombines TRBV9 with TRBJ2-1; TRBD2 agrees at 7 bases. The V gene end was trimmed by 4 bases and the J gene end by 1 base; junction bases not matched to a gene: 5. This CDR3 spans 15 amino acids. Germline CDR1 reads SGDLS; CDR2 reads YYNGEE. The CDR3 bases are TGTGCCAGCAGCCTTCTAGCGGTATCCTACAATGAGCAGTTCTTC. This translates into CASSLLAVSYNEQFF.